This paragraph reports one T cell receptor beta chain. Other nucleotide sequences from this sample produce the same CDR3. The germline gives CDR1 SGHTA, CDR2 FQGNSA. This CDR3 comprises 15 residues. Trimming shortened V by 3 bases and J by 7 bases, and 13 bases separated the two germline ends. This sample was taken from a study of shared clonotypes between healthy human individuals. The repertoire was sequenced with immunoSEQ multiplex PCR; TCRdb's copy has only in-frame clones and lacks some. The table records millions of clones, 85% to 95% of them present only once. The rearrangement uses TRBV7-2 and TRBJ1-6; D perhaps matches TRBD1 (5 bases). Sequencing input: naive CD4+ T cells sorted from blood. Subset defined: CD45RA+ positively selected. The receptor was isolated from a young man in good health. The CDR3 region has the DNA TGTGCCAGCAGCTTGGAGGGGCAAAGGAATTCACCCCTCCACTTT. Translating gives CASSLEGQRNSPLHF.